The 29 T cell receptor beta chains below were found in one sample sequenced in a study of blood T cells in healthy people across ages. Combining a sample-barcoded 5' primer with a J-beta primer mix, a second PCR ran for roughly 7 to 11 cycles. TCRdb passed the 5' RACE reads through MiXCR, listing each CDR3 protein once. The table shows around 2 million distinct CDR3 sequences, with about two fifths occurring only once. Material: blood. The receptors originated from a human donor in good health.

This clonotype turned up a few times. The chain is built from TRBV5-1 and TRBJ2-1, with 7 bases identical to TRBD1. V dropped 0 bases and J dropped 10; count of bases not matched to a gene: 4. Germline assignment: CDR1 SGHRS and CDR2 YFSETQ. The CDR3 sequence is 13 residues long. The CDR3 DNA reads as TGCGCCAGCAGCTTGGGGACAGGTCGGGAGCAGTTCTTC. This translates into CASSLGTGREQFF.

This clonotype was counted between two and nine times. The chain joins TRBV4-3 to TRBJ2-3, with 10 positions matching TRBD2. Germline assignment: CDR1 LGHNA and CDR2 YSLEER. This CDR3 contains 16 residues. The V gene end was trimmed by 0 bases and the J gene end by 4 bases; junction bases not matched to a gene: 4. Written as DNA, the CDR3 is TGCGCCAGCAGCCAAGATATAGCGGGGGGCTCAGATACGCAGTATTTT. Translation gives CASSQDIAGGSDTQYF.

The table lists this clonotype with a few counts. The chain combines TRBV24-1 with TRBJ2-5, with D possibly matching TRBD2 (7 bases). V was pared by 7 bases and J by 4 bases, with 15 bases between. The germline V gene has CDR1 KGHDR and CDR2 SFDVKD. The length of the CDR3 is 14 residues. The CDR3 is CATSDYRGAETQYF. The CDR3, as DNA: TGTGCCACCAGCGACTACCGGGGGGCAGAGACCCAGTACTTC.

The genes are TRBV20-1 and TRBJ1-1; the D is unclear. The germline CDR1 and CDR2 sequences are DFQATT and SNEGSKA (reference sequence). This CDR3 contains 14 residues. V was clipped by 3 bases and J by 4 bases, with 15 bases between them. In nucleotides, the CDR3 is TGCAGTGCTAGGTCTATTACTCTGGCCACTGAAGCTTTCTTT. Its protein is CSARSITLATEAFF.

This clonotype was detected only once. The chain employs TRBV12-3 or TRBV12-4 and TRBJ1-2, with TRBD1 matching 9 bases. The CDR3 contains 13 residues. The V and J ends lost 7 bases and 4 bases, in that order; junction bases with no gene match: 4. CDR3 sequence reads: CASTYRGPYGYTF. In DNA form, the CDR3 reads TGTGCCAGCACCTACAGGGGGCCCTATGGCTACACCTTC.

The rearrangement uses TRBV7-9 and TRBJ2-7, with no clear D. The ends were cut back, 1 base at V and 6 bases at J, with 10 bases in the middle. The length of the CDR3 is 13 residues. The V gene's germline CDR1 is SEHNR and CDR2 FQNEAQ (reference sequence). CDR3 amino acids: CASSLENRLEQYF. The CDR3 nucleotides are TGTGCCAGCAGCTTAGAGAACCGCCTCGAGCAGTACTTC.

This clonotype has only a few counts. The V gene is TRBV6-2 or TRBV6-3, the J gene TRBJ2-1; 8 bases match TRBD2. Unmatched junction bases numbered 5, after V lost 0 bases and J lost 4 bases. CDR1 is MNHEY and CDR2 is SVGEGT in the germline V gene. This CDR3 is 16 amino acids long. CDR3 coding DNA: TGTGCCAGCAGTTACTCGATTAGCGGGGTGTACAATGAGCAGTTCTTC. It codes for CASSYSISGVYNEQFF.

The CDR3 protein is CSVEGQSLVADTQYF. For the CDR3, the DNA is TGCAGCGTTGAGGGACAGAGTCTGGTGGCAGATACGCAGTATTTT. V gene TRBV29-1 combines with J gene TRBJ2-3; TRBD1 aligns across 7 bases. This CDR3 is built from 15 residues. Germline V gene data show CDR1 as SQVTM and CDR2 as ANQGSEA. V lost 3 bases and J lost 4; bases outside the gene matches: 10.

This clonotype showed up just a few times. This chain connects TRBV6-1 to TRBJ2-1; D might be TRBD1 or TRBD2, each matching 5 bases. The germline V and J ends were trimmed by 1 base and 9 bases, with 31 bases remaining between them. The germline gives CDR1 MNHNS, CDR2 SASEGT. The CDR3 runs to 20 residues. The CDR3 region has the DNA TGTGCCAGCAGTGAAGAGGGCCCTAGGACGTCACGGGGCTCCTTAGGTGAGCAGTTCTTC. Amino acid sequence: CASSEEGPRTSRGSLGEQFF.

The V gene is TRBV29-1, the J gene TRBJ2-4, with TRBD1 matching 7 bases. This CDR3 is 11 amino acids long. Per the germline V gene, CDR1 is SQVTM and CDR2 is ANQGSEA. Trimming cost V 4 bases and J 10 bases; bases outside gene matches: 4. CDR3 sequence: CSVGGQRIQYF. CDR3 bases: TGCAGCGTTGGGGGACAGCGTATTCAGTACTTC.

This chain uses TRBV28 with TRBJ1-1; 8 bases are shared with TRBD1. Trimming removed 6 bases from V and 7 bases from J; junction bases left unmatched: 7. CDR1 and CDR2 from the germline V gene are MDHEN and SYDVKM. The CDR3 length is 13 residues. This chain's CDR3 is CASRYRGWDEAFF. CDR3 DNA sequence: TGTGCCAGCAGATACAGGGGGTGGGATGAAGCTTTCTTT.

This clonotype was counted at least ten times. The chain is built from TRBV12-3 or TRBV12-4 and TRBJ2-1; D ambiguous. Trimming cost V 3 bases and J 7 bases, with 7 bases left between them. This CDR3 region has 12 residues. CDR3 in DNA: TGTGCCAGCAGTTTCAGCAGGAATGAGCAGTTCTTC. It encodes CASSFSRNEQFF.

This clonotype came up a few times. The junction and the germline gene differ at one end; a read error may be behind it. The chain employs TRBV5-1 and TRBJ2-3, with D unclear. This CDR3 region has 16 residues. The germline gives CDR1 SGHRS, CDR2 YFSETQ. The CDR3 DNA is TGTGCCAGCAGCTTGGACCCCGGACCTAGCACAGATACGCAGTATTTT. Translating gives CASSLDPGPSTDTQYF.

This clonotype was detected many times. CDR3 sequence: CASSFRDGGTDTQYF. In DNA, the CDR3 is TGTGCCAGCAGTTTTCGGGATGGAGGCACAGATACGCAGTATTTT. The rearrangement joins TRBV28 to TRBJ2-3, with D perhaps TRBD2 (5 bases). Germline CDR1 MDHEN, CDR2 SYDVKM. There are 15 residues in the CDR3. Trimming pared 3 bases from V and 1 base from J, leaving 11 bases between.

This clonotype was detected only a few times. The CDR3 here is CASSPSRGSNYGYTF. The DNA of the CDR3 is TGTGCCAGCAGCCCATCTCGTGGGTCTAACTATGGCTACACCTTC. The chain joins TRBV7-9 to TRBJ1-2; no firm D call. CDR1 is SEHNR and CDR2 is FQNEAQ in the germline V gene (reference sequence). The CDR3 sequence is 15 residues long. The V end lost 5 bases, the J end lost 0 bases, and 13 bases lay between the germline ends.

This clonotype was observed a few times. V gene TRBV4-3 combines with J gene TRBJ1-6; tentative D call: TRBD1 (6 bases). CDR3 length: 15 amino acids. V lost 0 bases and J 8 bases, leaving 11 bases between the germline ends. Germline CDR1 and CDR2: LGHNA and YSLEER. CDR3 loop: CASSQDRTDYSPLHF. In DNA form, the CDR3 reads TGCGCCAGCAGCCAAGATCGGACAGACTATTCACCCCTCCACTTT.

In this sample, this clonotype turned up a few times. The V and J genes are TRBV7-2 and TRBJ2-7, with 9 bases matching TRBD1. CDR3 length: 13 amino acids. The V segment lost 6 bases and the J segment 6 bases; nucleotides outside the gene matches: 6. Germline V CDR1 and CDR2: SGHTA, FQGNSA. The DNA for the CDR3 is TGTGCCAGCAGAAGGGACAGGGAGTCCGAGCAGTACTTC. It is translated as CASRRDRESEQYF.

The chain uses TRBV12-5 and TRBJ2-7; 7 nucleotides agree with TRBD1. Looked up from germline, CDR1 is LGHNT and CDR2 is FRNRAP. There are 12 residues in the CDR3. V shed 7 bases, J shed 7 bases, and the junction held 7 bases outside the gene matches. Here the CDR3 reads CASARQGREQYF. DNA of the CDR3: TGTGCTAGTGCCAGACAGGGCAGAGAGCAGTACTTC.

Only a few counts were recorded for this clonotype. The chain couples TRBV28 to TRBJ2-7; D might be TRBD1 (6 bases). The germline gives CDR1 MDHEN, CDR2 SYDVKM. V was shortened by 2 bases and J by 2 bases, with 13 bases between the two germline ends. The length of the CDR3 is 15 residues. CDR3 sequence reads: CASSLVQGRPYEQYF. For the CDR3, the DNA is TGTGCCAGCAGTTTAGTTCAGGGGCGACCCTACGAGCAGTACTTC.

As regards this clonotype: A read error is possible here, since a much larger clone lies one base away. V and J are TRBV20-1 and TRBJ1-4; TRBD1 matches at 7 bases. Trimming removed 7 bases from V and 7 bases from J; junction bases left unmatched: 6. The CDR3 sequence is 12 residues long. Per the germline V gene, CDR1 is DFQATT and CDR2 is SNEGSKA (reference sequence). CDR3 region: CSVANRGEKLFF. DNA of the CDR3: TGCAGTGTCGCTAACAGGGGTGAAAAACTGTTTTTT.

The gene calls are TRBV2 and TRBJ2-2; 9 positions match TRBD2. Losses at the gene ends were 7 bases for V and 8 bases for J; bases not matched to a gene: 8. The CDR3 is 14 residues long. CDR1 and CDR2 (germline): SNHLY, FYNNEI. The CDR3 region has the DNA TGTGCCAGCAAGGAAATAGCGGGGGCTGGGGAGCTGTTTTTT. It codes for CASKEIAGAGELFF. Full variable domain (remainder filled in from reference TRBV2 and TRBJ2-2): EPEVTQTPSHQVTQMGQEVILRCVPISNHLYFYWYRQILGQKVEFLVSFYNNEISEKSEIFDDQFSVERPDGSNFTLKIRSTKLEDSAMYFCASKEIAGAGELFFGEGSRLTVL.

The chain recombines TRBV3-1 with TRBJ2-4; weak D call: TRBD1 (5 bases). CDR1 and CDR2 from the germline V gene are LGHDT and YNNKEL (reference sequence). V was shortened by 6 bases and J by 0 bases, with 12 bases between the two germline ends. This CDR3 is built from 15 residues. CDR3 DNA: TGTGCCAGCAGTCTGGACACTCTAGCCAAAAACATTCAGTACTTC. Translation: CASSLDTLAKNIQYF.

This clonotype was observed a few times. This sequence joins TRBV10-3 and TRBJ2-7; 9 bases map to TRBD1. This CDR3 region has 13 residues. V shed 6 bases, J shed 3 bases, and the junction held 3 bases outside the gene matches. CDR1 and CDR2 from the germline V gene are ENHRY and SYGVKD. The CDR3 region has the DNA TGTGCCATCAGGGGACAGGGCGGCTACGAGCAGTACTTC. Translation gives CAIRGQGGYEQYF.

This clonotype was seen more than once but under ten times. The CDR3 DNA sequence: TGCAGTGGCGCAGAGATGGGACAGGTGATCCAAGAGACCCAGTACTTC. Residues: CSGAEMGQVIQETQYF. This chain links TRBV20-1 with TRBJ2-5, with TRBD1 matching 8 bases. The CDR3 loop spans 16 amino acids. Germline values: CDR1 DFQATT, CDR2 SNEGSKA (reference sequence). The trim removed 7 bases at V and 1 base at J, leaving 14 bases unmatched.

CDR3 nucleotide sequence: TGTGCCAGCAGCTTATGGTTTGGGGCAGCGGGGGAGAATGAGCAGTTCTTC. It yields the protein CASSLWFGAAGENEQFF. The chain recombines TRBV7-9 with TRBJ2-1; 8 nucleotides match TRBD2. The CDR3 length is 17 residues. The germline CDR1 and CDR2 sequences are SEHNR and FQNEAQ (reference sequence). After removal of 2 bases from V and 7 bases from J, the junction contained 13 bases not matched to a gene.

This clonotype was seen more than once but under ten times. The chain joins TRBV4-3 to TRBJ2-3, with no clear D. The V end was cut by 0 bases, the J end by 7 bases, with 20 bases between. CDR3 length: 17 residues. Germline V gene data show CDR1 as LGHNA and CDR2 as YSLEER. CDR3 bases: TGCGCCAGCAGCCAAGATATAAGGGCATATCTTCCGAATACGCAGTATTTT. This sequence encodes CASSQDIRAYLPNTQYF.

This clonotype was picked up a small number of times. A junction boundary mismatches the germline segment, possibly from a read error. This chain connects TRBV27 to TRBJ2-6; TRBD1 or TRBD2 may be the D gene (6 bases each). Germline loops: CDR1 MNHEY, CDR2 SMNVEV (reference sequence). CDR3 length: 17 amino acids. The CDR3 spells CASSFGGLASGANVRTF. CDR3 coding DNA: TGTGCCAGCAGTTTTGGGGGGCTGGCCTCTGGGGCCAACGTCCGGACTTTC. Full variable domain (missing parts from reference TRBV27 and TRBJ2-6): EAQVTQNPRYLITVTGKKLTVTCSQNMNHEYMSWYRQDPGLGLRQIYYSMNVEVTDKGDVPEGYKVSRKEKRNFPLILESPSPNQTSLYFCASSFGGLASGANVRTFGAGSRLTVL.

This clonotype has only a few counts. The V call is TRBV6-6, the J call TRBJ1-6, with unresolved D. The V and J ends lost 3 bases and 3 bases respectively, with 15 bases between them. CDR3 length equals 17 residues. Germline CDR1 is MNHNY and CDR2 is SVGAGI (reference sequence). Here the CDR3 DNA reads TGTGCCAGCAGTTATCCCCTAAAGGGATACTATAATTCACCCCTCCACTTT. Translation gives CASSYPLKGYYNSPLHF.

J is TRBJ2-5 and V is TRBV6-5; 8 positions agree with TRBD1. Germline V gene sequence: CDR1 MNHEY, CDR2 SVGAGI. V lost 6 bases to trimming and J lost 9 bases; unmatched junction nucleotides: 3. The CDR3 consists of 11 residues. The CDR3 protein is CASRTTGAQYF. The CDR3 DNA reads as TGTGCCAGCAGGACGACAGGGGCCCAGTACTTC.